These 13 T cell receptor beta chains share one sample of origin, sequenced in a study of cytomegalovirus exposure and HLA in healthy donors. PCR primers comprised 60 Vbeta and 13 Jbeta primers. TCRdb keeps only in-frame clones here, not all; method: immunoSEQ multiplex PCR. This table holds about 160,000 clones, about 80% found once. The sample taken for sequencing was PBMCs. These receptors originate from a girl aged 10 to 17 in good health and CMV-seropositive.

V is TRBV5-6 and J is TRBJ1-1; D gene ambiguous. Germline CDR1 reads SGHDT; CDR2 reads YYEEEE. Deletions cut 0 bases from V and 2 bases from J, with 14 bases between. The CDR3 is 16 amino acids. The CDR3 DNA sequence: TGTGCCAGCAGCTTGGGGGCACGGGGATTAAACACTGAAGCTTTCTTT. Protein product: CASSLGARGLNTEAFF.

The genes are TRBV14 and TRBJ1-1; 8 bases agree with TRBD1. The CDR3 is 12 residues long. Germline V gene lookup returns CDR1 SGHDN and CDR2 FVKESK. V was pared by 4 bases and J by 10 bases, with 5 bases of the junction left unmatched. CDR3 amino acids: CASSPPGTGAFF. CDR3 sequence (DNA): TGTGCCAGCAGCCCCCCGGGGACAGGAGCTTTCTTT.

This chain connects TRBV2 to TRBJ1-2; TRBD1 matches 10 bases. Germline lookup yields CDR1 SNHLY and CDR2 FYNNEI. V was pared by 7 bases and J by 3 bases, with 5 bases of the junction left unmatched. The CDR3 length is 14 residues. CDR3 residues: CASTEDRGYYGYTF. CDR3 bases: TGTGCCAGCACTGAGGACAGGGGGTACTATGGCTACACCTTC. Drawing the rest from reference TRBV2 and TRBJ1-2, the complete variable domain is EPEVTQTPSHQVTQMGQEVILRCVPISNHLYFYWYRQILGQKVEFLVSFYNNEISEKSEIFDDQFSVERPDGSNFTLKIRSTKLEDSAMYFCASTEDRGYYGYTFGSGTRLTVV.

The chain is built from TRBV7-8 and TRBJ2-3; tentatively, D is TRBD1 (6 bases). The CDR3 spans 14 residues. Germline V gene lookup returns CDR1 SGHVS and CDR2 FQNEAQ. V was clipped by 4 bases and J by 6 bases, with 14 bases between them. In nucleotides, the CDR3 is TGTGCCAGCAGCTACAGGGAGTATACCGATACGCAGTATTTT. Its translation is CASSYREYTDTQYF.

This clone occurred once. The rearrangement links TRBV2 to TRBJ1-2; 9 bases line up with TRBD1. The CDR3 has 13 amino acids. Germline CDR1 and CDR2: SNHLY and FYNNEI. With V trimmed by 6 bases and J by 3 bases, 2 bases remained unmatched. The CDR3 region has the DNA TGTGCCAGCAGGAGGACAGGGGACTATGGCTACACCTTC. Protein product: CASRRTGDYGYTF.

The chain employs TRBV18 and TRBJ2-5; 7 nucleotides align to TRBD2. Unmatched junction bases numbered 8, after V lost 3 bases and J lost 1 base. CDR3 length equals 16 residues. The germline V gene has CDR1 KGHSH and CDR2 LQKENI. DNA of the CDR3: TGTGCCAGCTCACCGAGTGTAGCGGGCCTCCAAGAGACCCAGTACTTC. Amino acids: CASSPSVAGLQETQYF.

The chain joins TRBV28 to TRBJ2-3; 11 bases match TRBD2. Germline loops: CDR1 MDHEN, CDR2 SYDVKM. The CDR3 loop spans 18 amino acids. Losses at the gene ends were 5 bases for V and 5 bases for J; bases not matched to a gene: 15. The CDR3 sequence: CASSPPGLAVIQRDTQYF. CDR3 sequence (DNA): TGTGCCAGCAGTCCGCCGGGACTAGCGGTGATACAGAGAGATACGCAGTATTTT.

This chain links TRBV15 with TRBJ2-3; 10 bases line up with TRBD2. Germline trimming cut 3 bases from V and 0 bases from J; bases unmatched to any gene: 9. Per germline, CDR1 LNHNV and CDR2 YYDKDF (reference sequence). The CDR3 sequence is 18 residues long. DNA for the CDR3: TGTGCCACCAGCAGGCTCGGGACTAGCGCTCCTAGCACAGATACGCAGTATTTT. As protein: CATSRLGTSAPSTDTQYF.

Here the CDR3 DNA reads TGTGCCAGCTTTGGGGCCGGGGGGCCGAACACTGAAGCTTTCTTT. Its protein is CASFGAGGPNTEAFF. The V and J genes are TRBV27 and TRBJ1-1, with TRBD1 as a possible D gene (6 bases). Germline CDR1 reads MNHEY; CDR2 reads SMNVEV (reference sequence). This CDR3 is 15 amino acids long. The germline V and J ends were trimmed by 8 bases and 1 base, with 17 bases remaining between them.

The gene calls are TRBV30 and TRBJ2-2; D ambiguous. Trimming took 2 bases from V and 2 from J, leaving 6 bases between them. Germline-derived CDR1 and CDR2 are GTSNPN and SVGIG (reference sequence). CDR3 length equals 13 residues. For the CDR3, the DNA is TGTGCCTGGAGTCTATTTAACACCGGGGAGCTGTTTTTT. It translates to CAWSLFNTGELFF.

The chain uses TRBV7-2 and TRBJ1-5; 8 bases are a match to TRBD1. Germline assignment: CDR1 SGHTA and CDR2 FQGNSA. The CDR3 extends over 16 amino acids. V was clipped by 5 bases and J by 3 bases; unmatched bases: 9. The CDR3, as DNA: TGTGCCAGCAGCGCAGCAGGGGGCGGGCTCAATCAGCCCCAGCATTTT. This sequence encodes CASSAAGGGLNQPQHF.

In DNA form, the CDR3 reads TGTGCCAGCAGCCCAAACCGACAGCTCTCTGGGGCCAACGTCCTGACTTTC. This sequence encodes CASSPNRQLSGANVLTF. The chain uses TRBV7-2 and TRBJ2-6, with TRBD1 as a possible D gene (5 bases). CDR3 size: 17 residues. Germline-derived CDR1 and CDR2 are SGHTA and FQGNSA. V lost 5 bases and J lost 0, with 14 bases in between.

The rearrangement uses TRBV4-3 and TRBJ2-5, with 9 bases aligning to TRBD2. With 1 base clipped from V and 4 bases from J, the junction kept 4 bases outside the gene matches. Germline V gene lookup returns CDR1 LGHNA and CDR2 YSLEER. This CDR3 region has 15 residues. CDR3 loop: CASSQGLAGSETQYF. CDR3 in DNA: TGCGCCAGCAGCCAAGGGCTAGCGGGGTCAGAGACCCAGTACTTC.